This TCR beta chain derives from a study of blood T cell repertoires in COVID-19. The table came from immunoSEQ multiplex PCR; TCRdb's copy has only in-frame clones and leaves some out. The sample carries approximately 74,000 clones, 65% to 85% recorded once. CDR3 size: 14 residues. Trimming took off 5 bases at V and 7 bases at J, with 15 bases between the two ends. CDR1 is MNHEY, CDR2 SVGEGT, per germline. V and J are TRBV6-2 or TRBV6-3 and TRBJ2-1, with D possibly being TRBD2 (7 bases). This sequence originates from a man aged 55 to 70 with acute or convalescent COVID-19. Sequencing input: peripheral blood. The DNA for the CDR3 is TGTGCCAGCAGTACCGGGGGGCTCTGGAATGAGCAGTTCTTC. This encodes CASSTGGLWNEQFF.